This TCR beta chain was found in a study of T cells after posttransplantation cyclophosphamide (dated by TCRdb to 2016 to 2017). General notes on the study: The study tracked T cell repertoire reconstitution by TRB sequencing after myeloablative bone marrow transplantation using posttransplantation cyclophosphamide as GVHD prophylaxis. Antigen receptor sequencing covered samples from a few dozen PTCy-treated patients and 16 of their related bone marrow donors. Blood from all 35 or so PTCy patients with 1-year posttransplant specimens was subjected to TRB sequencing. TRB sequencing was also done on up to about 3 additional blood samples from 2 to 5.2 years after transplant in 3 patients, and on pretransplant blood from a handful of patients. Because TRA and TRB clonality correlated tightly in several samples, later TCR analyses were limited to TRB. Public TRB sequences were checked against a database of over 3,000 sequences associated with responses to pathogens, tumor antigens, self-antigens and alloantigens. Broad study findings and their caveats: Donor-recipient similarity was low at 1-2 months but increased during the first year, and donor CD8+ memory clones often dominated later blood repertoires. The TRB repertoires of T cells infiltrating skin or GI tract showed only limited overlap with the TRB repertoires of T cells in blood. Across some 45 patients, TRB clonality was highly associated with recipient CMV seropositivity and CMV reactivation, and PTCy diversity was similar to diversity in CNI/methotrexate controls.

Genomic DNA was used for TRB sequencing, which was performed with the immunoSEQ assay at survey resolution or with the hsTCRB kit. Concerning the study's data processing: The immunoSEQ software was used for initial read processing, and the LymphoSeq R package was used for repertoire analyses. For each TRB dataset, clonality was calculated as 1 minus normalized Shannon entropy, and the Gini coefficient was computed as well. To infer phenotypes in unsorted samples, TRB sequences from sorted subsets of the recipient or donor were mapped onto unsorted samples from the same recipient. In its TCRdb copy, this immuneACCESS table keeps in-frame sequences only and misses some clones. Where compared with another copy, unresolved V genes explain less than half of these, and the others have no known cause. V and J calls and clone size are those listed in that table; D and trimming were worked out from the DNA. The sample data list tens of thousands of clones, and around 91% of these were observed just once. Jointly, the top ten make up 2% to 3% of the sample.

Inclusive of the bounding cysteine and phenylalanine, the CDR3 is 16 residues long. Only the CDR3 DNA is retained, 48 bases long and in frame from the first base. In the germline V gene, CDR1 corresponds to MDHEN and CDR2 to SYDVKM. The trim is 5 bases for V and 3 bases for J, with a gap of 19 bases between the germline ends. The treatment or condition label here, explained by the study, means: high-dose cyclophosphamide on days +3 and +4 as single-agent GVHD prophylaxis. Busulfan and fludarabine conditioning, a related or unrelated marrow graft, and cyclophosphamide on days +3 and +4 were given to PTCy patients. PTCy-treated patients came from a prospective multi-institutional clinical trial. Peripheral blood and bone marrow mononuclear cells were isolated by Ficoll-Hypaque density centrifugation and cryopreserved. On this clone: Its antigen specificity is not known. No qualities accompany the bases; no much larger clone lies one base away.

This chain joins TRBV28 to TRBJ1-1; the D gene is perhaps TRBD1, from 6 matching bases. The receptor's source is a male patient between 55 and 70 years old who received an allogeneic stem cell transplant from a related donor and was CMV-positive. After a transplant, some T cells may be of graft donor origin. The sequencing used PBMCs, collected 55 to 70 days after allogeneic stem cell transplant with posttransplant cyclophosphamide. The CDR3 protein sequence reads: CASSRGDRSPDTEAFF. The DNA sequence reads TGTGCCAGCAGTAGAGGAGACAGGTCGCCCGACACTGAAGCTTTCTTT.